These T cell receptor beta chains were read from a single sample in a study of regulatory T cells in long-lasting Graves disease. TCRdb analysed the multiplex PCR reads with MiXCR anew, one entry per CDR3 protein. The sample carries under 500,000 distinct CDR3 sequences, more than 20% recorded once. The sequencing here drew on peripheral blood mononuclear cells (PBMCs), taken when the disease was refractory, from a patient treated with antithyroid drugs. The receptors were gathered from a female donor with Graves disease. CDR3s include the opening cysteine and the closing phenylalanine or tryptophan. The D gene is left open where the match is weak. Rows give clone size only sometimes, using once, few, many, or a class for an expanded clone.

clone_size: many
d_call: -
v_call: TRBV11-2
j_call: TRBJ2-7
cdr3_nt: TGTGCCAGCAGCTTTAGGACAGCTAATTCCTACGAGCAGTACTTC
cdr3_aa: CASSFRTANSYEQYF

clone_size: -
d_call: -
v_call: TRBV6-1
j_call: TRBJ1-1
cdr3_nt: TGTGCCAGCAGGGAAATCGGGGAAGACCCCGAAGCTTTCTTT
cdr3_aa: CASREIGEDPEAFF

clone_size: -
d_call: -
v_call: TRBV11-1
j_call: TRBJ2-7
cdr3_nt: TGTGCCAGCAGCCCCTACACGGGCTCCTACGAGCAGTACTTC
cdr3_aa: CASSPYTGSYEQYF

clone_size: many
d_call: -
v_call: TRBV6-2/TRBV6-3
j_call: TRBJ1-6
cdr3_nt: TGTGCCAGCGGTCTGGGGAGGTGGTCACCCCTCCACTTT
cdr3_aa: CASGLGRWSPLHF

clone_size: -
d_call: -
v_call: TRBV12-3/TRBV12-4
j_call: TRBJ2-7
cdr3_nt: TGTGCCGGCAGTGGAGTTGCTTACGAGCAGTACTTC
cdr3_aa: CAGSGVAYEQYF

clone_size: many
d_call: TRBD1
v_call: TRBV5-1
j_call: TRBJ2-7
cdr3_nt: TGCGCCAGCAGCTTGGAGCCCAGGGGGGAGCAGTACTTC
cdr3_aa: CASSLEPRGEQYF

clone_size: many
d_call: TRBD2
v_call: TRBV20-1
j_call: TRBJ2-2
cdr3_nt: TGCAGTGCTATGGGGACTAGCGGGAGGAACGGGGAGCTGTTTTTT
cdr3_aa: CSAMGTSGRNGELFF

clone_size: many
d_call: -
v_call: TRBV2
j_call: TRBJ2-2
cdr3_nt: TGTGCCAGCAGTATCATCAACGTCGATGCCCGGGAGCTGTTTTTT
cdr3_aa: CASSIINVDARELFF

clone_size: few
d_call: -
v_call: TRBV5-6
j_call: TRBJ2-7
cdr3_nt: TGTGCCAGCAGCTCTACTAGTGGCGGGCAGTACTTC
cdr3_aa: CASSSTSGGQYF

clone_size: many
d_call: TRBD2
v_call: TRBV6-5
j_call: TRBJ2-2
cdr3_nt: TGTGCCAGCAGTTACGAGCTAGCGGATCTCACCGGGGAGCTGTTTTTT
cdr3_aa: CASSYELADLTGELFF